The sequence of this T cell receptor beta chain was determined in a study of PD-L1 blockade in urothelial cancer. Study details: Median T cell yield from blood was over 120,000. Study-wide points: Patients with below-median pretreatment blood clonality survived longer.

Trimming took 2 bases from V and 4 from J; bases not matched to a gene: 10. Per germline, CDR1 SGHNT and CDR2 YYREEE (reference sequence). The CDR3 is made up of 18 amino acids. Produced via immunoSEQ multiplex PCR; TCRdb's table is partial and in-frame only. The sample includes fewer than 130,000 clones, approximately 85% seen only once; the top ten take about 2.6%. On this clone itself: Its target is unknown.

The V and J genes are TRBV5-4 and TRBJ2-1; TRBD2 matches 12 bases. Sequenced here: PBMCs, sampled around atezolizumab (anti-PD-L1) treatment. This clonotype was sampled from a man aged 45-60 years with urothelial cancer. CDR3 DNA sequence: TGTGCCAGCAGCTTTACAACCCTAGCGGGAGGGCAATACAATGAGCAGTTCTTC. This translates into CASSFTTLAGGQYNEQFF.